The 28 T cell receptor beta chains presented below share a single source sample, sequenced in a study of CXCR3-negative and CXCR3-positive naive CD8 T cells. No antigen has been assigned to these receptors. Study-level findings and limits: TRB CDR3 hydrophobicity was greater in CXCR3-positive naive cells than in CXCR3-negative naive cells.

It was by 5' RACE with UMI labels that the TRB cDNA libraries were prepared. After re-calling the 5' RACE reads, TCRdb lists one entry per CDR3 protein, DNA absent. The sample totals 140,000 to 150,000 distinct CDR3 sequences; its top ten clones hold roughly 0.27%. The sequenced sample was naive CXCR3+ CD8+ T cells from blood. Indicated subset: CD45RO-CCR7+CD27+CD95- naive CD8+ T cells expressing CXCR3 (TNR3+). Source of these receptors: a human donor in good health. Some clones in this sample may be carry-over from other donors' samples.

The chain couples TRBV18 to TRBJ2-7; the TCRdb call, TRBD2, lacks DNA for checking. CDR1 is KGHSH and CDR2 is LQKENI in the germline V gene. The CDR3 consists of 15 residues. The CDR3 protein is CASSEGTGISYEQYF.

The chain is built from TRBV12-3 or TRBV12-4 and TRBJ1-2. The CDR3 loop spans 15 amino acids. The CDR3 reads CASSFQTMDHYGYTF.

The chain recombines TRBV20-1 with TRBJ2-1; TCRdb proposes TRBD1, but this gene call is untestable without DNA. Germline V CDR1 and CDR2: DFQATT, SNEGSKA (reference sequence). This CDR3 region has 14 residues. This CDR3 reads CSSSLSGAYNEQFF.

The chain carries TRBV12-3 or TRBV12-4 and TRBJ2-1; with no DNA, the TCRdb D assignment of TRBD2 cannot be verified. The CDR3 is 16 amino acids. The CDR3: CASGTIGTSGGNEQFF.

The chain recombines TRBV5-1 with TRBJ2-7; no DNA is available, so the TRBD1 call from TCRdb remains unchecked. The CDR3 spans 12 residues. Germline loops: CDR1 SGHRS, CDR2 YFSETQ. CDR3 region: CASSPAGGEQYF.

V and J are TRBV7-8 and TRBJ2-7. Germline-derived CDR1 and CDR2 are SGHVS and FQNEAQ. This CDR3 spans 11 amino acids. The CDR3 protein is CASSSTGEQYF.

The chain carries TRBV9 and TRBJ2-1; checking the TCRdb D call of TRBD2 is not possible without DNA. Germline CDR1 and CDR2: SGDLS and YYNGEE. The CDR3 length is 18 residues. The CDR3 sequence: CASSAEPGLAGGTNTPNF.

J is TRBJ2-4 and V is TRBV7-9. CDR3 length equals 15 residues. Germline CDR1 SEHNR, CDR2 FQNEAQ (reference sequence). The CDR3 here is CASSLAALEKNIQYF.

V is TRBV4-3 and J is TRBJ2-7; TCRdb outputs TRBD1, but without DNA this stays unchecked. CDR3 length: 14 amino acids. Germline V gives CDR1 LGHNA, CDR2 YSLEER. CDR3 loop: CASSQDRGTYEQYF.

The chain has TRBV29-1 and TRBJ2-1; the D gene TCRdb calls, TRBD1, cannot be checked with no DNA. The CDR3 loop spans 16 amino acids. Looked up from germline, CDR1 is SQVTM and CDR2 is ANQGSEA. The CDR3 reads CSVEAGGGAYYNEQFF.

The chain links TRBV5-1 to TRBJ2-7. The CDR3 sequence is 14 residues long. In germline, CDR1 is SGHRS, CDR2 YFSETQ. The CDR3 region is CASSYGSGSYEQYF.

This sequence joins TRBV20-1 and TRBJ2-5; the D gene TCRdb calls, TRBD1, cannot be checked with no DNA. The germline V gene has CDR1 DFQATT and CDR2 SNEGSKA (reference sequence). This CDR3 has 14 residues. CDR3: CSASAGDPGETQYF.

V gene TRBV19 combines with J gene TRBJ2-7. Germline assignment: CDR1 LNHDA and CDR2 SQIVND (reference sequence). This CDR3 comprises 14 residues. The CDR3 loop is CASSLAATSYEQYF.

This chain's CDR3 is CASSVASGWRNTEAFF. The J gene is TRBJ1-1, the V gene TRBV9. This CDR3 spans 16 amino acids. CDR1 is SGDLS and CDR2 is YYNGEE in the germline V gene.

V usage is TRBV7-3 and J usage is TRBJ2-3. CDR1 and CDR2 from the germline V gene are SGHTA and FQGTGA. This CDR3 region has 13 residues. The CDR3 sequence: CASSSTGTDTQYF.

This rearrangement joins TRBV5-5 to TRBJ2-3. Germline V lookup: CDR1 SGHKS, CDR2 YYEKEE (reference sequence). The CDR3 consists of 16 residues. CDR3: CASSLEAATVADTQYF.

V gene TRBV11-2 combines with J gene TRBJ2-7. Germline lookup yields CDR1 SGHAT and CDR2 FQNNGV. CDR3 length equals 18 residues. The CDR3 loop is CASSLDYKTSGLRYEQYF.

This chain connects TRBV6-5 to TRBJ1-6. Germline assignment: CDR1 MNHEY and CDR2 SVGAGI. The CDR3 has 15 residues. The CDR3 protein is CASSSLGSSGSPLHF.

The genes are TRBV29-1 and TRBJ1-1; the D call of TRBD1 rests on TCRdb alone, since no DNA is present to check it. Germline CDR1 is SQVTM and CDR2 is ANQGSEA. CDR3 length: 17 amino acids. The CDR3 sequence: CSVERLILDRGRTEAFF.

The rearrangement joins TRBV7-9 to TRBJ1-1; TCRdb's D call, TRBD1, is unchecked because there is no DNA. The CDR3 runs to 15 residues. Germline-derived CDR1 and CDR2 are SEHNR and FQNEAQ (reference sequence). CDR3 loop: CASSGSEGANTEAFF.

The chain recombines TRBV11-2 with TRBJ2-2. This CDR3 region has 14 residues. Germline values: CDR1 SGHAT, CDR2 FQNNGV. Here the CDR3 reads CASSSRMGTGELFF.

The CDR3 sequence: CASSLMRDNNEQFF. The chain has TRBV7-6 and TRBJ2-1; lacking DNA, the TRBD2 call made by TCRdb goes unchecked. The CDR3 runs to 14 residues. Germline CDR1 is SGHVS and CDR2 is FNYEAQ.

CDR3 amino acids: CASSPPAGYNTEAFF. This chain links TRBV4-1 with TRBJ1-1; TCRdb names TRBD1, which stays unverified in the absence of DNA. Germline assignment: CDR1 MGHRA and CDR2 YSYEKL. CDR3 length equals 15 residues.

The rearrangement links TRBV7-9 to TRBJ2-1; TCRdb picks TRBD2, but there is no DNA to check that call. Germline V gives CDR1 SEHNR, CDR2 FQNEAQ (reference sequence). The CDR3 runs to 17 residues. The chain's CDR3 is CASSFSGLAGGRHEQFF.

The genes are TRBV3-1 and TRBJ1-1. Germline V lookup: CDR1 LGHDT, CDR2 YNNKEL (reference sequence). The CDR3 contains 15 residues. The CDR3 loop reads CASSQDAGKNTEAFF.

The chain employs TRBV4-3 and TRBJ1-3. The CDR3 contains 17 residues. Germline V gives CDR1 LGHNA, CDR2 YSLEER. CDR3 region: CASSQDRASSSGNTIYF.

This chain's CDR3 is CASSGIMNTEAFF. V and J are TRBV28 and TRBJ1-1. This CDR3 has 13 residues. Germline CDR1 and CDR2: MDHEN and SYDVKM.

CDR3 loop: CAGAQGREAQVREFF. The chain employs TRBV7-9 and TRBJ2-1; TCRdb indicates TRBD2, and absent DNA this call remains unverified. Per the germline V gene, CDR1 is SEHNR and CDR2 is FQNEAQ (reference sequence). The CDR3 has 15 amino acids. Drawing the rest from reference TRBV7-9 and TRBJ2-1, the complete variable domain is DTGVSQNPRHKITKRGQNVTFRCDPISEHNRLYWYRQTLGQGPEFLTYFQNEAQLEKSRLLSDRFSAERPKGSFSTLEIQRTEQGDSAMYLCAGAQGREAQVREFFGPGTRLTVL.